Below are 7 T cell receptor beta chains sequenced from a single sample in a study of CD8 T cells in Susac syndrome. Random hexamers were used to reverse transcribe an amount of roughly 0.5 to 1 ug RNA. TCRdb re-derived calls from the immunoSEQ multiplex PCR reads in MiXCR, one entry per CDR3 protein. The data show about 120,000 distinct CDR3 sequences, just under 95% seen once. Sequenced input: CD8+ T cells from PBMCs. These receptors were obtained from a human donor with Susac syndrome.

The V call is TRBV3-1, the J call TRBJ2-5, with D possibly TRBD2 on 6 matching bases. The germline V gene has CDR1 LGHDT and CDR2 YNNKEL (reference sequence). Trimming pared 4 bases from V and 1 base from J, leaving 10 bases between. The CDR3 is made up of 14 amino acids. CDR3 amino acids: CASSLGLFQETQYF. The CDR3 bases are TGTGCCAGCAGCCTGGGACTGTTCCAAGAGACCCAGTACTTC.

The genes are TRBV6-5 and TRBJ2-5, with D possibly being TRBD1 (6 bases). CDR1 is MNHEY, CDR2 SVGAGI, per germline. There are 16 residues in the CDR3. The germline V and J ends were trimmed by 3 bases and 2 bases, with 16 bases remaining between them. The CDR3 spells CASSYGTMGAQETQYF. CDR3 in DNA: TGTGCCAGCAGTTATGGAACCATGGGGGCACAAGAGACCCAGTACTTC.

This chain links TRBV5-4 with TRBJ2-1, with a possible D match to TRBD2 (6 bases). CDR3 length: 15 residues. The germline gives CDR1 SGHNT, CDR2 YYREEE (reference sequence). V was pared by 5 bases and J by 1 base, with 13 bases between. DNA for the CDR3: TGTGCCAGCAGTATAGCGGAGATTTCCTACAATGAGCAGTTCTTC. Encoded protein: CASSIAEISYNEQFF.

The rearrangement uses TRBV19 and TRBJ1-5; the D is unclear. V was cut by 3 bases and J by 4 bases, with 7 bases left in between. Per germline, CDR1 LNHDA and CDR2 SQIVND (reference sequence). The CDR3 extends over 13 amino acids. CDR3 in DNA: TGTGCCAGTAGTATGGGCGGTAATCAGCCCCAGCATTTT. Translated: CASSMGGNQPQHF.

The DNA for the CDR3 is TGTGCCTGGACGGCCTACACTGAAGCTTTCTTT. Protein product: CAWTAYTEAFF. The chain recombines TRBV30 with TRBJ1-1; D is unclear. The germline V gene encodes CDR1 GTSNPN and CDR2 SVGIG (reference sequence). V was shortened by 4 bases and J by 3 bases, with 6 bases between the two germline ends. The CDR3 is 11 residues long.

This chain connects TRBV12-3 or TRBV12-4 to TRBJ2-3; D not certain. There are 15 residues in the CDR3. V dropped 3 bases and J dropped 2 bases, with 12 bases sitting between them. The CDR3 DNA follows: TGTGCCAGCAGTTTCTTACATTCTATCACAGATACGCAGTATTTT. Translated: CASSFLHSITDTQYF.

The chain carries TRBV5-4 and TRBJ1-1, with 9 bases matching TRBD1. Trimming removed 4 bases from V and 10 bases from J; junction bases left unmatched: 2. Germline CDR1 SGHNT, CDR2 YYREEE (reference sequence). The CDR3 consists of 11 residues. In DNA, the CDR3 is TGTGCCAGCAGCACGGACAGGGGAGCTTTCTTT. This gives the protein CASSTDRGAFF.